This TCR beta chain was sequenced in a study of regulatory T cells in long-lasting Graves disease listed by TCRdb under 2021. Regarding the research as a whole: Patients with newly diagnosed Graves' disease had been on antithyroid drugs for under 3 months. Peripheral blood TCR sequencing and RNA sequencing compared persistent Graves' disease patients with newly diagnosed Graves' disease patients. TCR sequencing covered approximately 13 persistent and approximately 20 newly diagnosed Graves' disease patients, about 35 samples in total. The study was conducted in China and was registered as a clinical trial. Broad study findings and their caveats: Persistent patients shared more public clonotypes among themselves (around 3,000) than newly diagnosed patients did (approximately 970). Only the TCR beta chain was sequenced and analyzed. The study examined only peripheral blood because the primary lesion, thyroid tissue, could not be accessed. The authors noted that the small sample size was a limitation that may lower accuracy. Persistent Graves' disease patients showed lower TCR Shannon entropy and fewer highly expanded clones than newly diagnosed patients, suggesting clonal expansion. Persistent disease showed preferential use of TRBV28, TRBJ1-2 and TRBJ2-5, whereas newly diagnosed disease favored TRBV20-1 and TRBJ2-1.

CDR1 and CDR2 are drawn from the germline V gene (reference sequence): PRHDT, FYEKMQ. The V end loses 4 bases and the J end loses 2 bases, and a stretch of 16 bases separates them. The CDR3, from cysteine to phenylalanine, totals 16 residues. The kept DNA is CDR3 alone, 48 bases in frame from the first base. Preparation of the library involved multiplex PCR. Sequenced using an Illumina HiSeq 4000. iRepertoire HTBI primers and Arm-PCR amplification of CDR3 regions were used to construct TCR beta libraries. Gel purification was performed on PCR products prior to sequencing. Processing in the source paper ran as follows. A total of fewer than 80 TRBV and approximately 13 TRBJ segments were identified across samples and were used for gene usage analysis of CDR3 amino acid clonotypes. COPE and FqMerger were used to merge the filtered high-quality paired reads into contigs. BLAST was used to align contigs to the IMGT TRBV, TRBD and TRBJ reference genes, and CDR3 was defined following IMGT. Clonotypes above 0.1% frequency were classified as highly expanded clones. Shannon entropy served as the measure of repertoire diversity, while the Gini coefficient captured V-J evenness. A clonotype found in more than one individual was treated as public. TCRdb ran its own pipeline on the public reads, namely fastp trimming at Q25 and MiXCR clone calling, and kept in-frame beta chains. CDR3 protein sequences are deduplicated, and each keeps its most common genes and DNA. It is TCRdb's table, rather than the study itself, that gives the V and J calls and clone size. The sample table shows roughly 420,000 distinct CDR3 sequences, and approximately 15% are seen once. Of the sample, approximately 19% falls within the top ten clones.

This clonotype showed up many times. Its antigen target is currently unknown. No much larger clone exists at a distance of one base, and base qualities are not known. This specimen's time point label, interpreted: newly diagnosed GD, antithyroid drugs for less than 3 months. RNA was extracted from PBMCs in TRIzol for both TCR sequencing and RNA sequencing. The diagnosis of Graves' disease followed American Thyroid Association guidelines. Patients for the study were recruited at an endocrinology department in Xi'an, China. From each patient, about 9 milliliters of peripheral blood was collected into an EDTA anticoagulant tube. PBMCs were isolated by Ficoll Paque Plus density gradient separation without further T cell sorting. An Agilent 2100 Bioanalyzer and agarose gel were used to check RNA quality, and a NanoDrop 2000 was used to measure RNA concentration. This sample also belongs to another study, concerning T cells in Graves' hyperthyroidism and ophthalmopathy. The other study reports the following: A patient counted as having stable Graves' hyperthyroidism if no progression to ophthalmopathy occurred over 18 months of follow-up. The hyperthyroidism patients were between 18 and 65 years old and newly diagnosed, with a disease duration of less than 2 months. Patients with uncontrolled infections, other autoimmune diseases, pregnancy or lactation were excluded. Diagnoses relied on clinical symptoms, serum thyroxine and TRAb, thyroid ultrasound and orbital computed tomography. The first round of RT-PCR for the TCR CDR3 was performed with the HTBI primer set and the Qiagen OneStep RT-PCR kit. Most expanded thyroid clonotypes (frequency above 0.001) were also detected in blood, suggesting blood repertoires may reflect thyroid immune responses. Ophthalmopathy was separated from stable hyperthyroidism by a 13 V-J signature model, with approximately 85% sensitivity and about 84% specificity obtained in cross-validation and 80%/75% obtained in testing. During validation, the model predicted progression to ophthalmopathy a median of around 7 months ahead of onset, with just under 71% sensitivity and almost 75% specificity. A discovery cohort of about 96 patients, about 40 with Graves' ophthalmopathy and 57 with stable Graves' hyperthyroidism, was used to find distinguishing TCR V-J signatures. Prospective prediction of ophthalmopathy was tested in an independent validation cohort consisting of under 20 hyperthyroidism patients and approximately 16 patients who later progressed to ophthalmopathy. The 95 to 100 discovery patients were randomly divided into training and test sets at a 7:3 ratio. The study also compared thyroid tissue and blood T-cell repertoires from about six Graves' hyperthyroidism patients. After blood sampling, hyperthyroidism patients were treated with methimazole at a starting dose of 30 mg daily, and ophthalmopathy patients were treated with high-dose intravenous methylprednisolone. Libraries were constructed in a second round of multiplex PCR, after which size selection and purification were performed. The libraries were sequenced on an Illumina HiSeq2000 using paired-end 100 bp reads. SOAPnuke was used to process the raw data, removing reads that contained adapters or uncalled bases, had a mean Phred below 15, or lacked an exact match to the constant primer or identifier. High-quality paired reads were merged using COPE v1.2.5, and each unique nucleotide sequence was defined as a clonotype. MiTCR v1.1 was used to align clonotypes to the IMGT TRBV, TRBD and TRBJ reference segments. Analysis was restricted to V-J combinations with a frequency above 0.0001, which covered roughly 99% of repertoires. A TCS score was defined as the ratio of F50 (clonal expansion) to E x V (chaos), with BLOSUM62-based TCRdist applied between CDR3 peptides within each V-J. Welch's t-statistics and random forest reduced 500 to 650 V-J features to about 12, which were used in a naive Bayes classifier (R e1071). Sample size was not statistically predetermined, and blinding of investigators to group allocation was not performed. The paper reports TCR Vbeta CDR3 sequencing of over 120 peripheral blood samples: around 41 ophthalmopathy, about 75 hyperthyroidism and around 17 progressor patients.

This clonotype was sampled from a woman in her fifties or sixties with Graves disease. Donor details come from another sample of the same person, matched by shared clones. The rearrangement combines TRBV13 with TRBJ2-3; no confident D gene assignment can be made. The specimen comprised peripheral blood mononuclear cells (PBMCs), sampled at new diagnosis, from a patient treated with antithyroid drugs. The nucleotide sequence is given as TGTGCCAGCAGCTCTCGATATAGGTCGAACACAGATACGCAGTATTTT. This yields the protein CASSSRYRSNTDTQYF. The entire variable domain, with the stretches around the CDR3 drawn from the reference TRBV13 and TRBJ2-3 proteins, is AAGVIQSPRHLIKEKRETATLKCYPIPRHDTVYWYQQGPGQDPQFLISFYEKMQSDKGSIPDRFSAQQFSDYHSELNMSSLELGDSALYFCASSSRYRSNTDTQYFGPGTRLTVL.